This entry lists 16 T cell receptor beta chains sequenced from one sample in a study of blood T cell repertoires in COVID-19. Repertoires were generated with immunoSEQ multiplex PCR, while TCRdb's copy carries only in-frame clones and drops some. Of around 200,000 clones in the sample, around 85% were seen once. The sequenced sample was peripheral blood. The receptors here all came from a woman aged 80 or over with acute or convalescent COVID-19.

This sequence joins TRBV29-1 and TRBJ1-4, with 10 bases fitting TRBD1. The CDR3 length is 14 residues. V shed 7 bases and J 6 bases; nucleotides not matched to a gene: 8. Germline CDR1 SQVTM, CDR2 ANQGSEA. The CDR3 DNA reads TGCAGCGGCGCCCGGGACAGGGGAGATGAAAAACTGTTTTTT. Protein sequence: CSGARDRGDEKLFF.

This chain joins TRBV27 and TRBJ1-5; tentative D call: TRBD1 (6 bases). Germline V gene sequence: CDR1 MNHEY, CDR2 SMNVEV (reference sequence). V lost 6 bases to trimming and J lost 3 bases, with 12 bases between them. The CDR3 length is 14 residues. The CDR3 DNA is TGTGCCAGCAGCTACCGGGACAACAATCAGCCCCAGCATTTT. Translating gives CASSYRDNNQPQHF.

This chain links TRBV7-9 with TRBJ2-2, with a weak D call TRBD1 (5 bases). This CDR3 contains 15 residues. The germline V and J ends were trimmed by 0 bases and 8 bases, with 13 bases remaining between them. Looked up from germline, CDR1 is SEHNR and CDR2 is FQNEAQ (reference sequence). The CDR3 protein is CASSLAGQGWGELFF. The CDR3 nucleotides read TGTGCCAGCAGCTTAGCCGGCCAGGGCTGGGGGGAGCTGTTTTTT.

This chain links TRBV5-8 with TRBJ1-1, with D possibly TRBD1 on 5 matching bases. V shed 2 bases and J shed 0 bases, with 17 bases lying between them. This CDR3 is built from 17 residues. The V gene's germline CDR1 is SGHTS and CDR2 YDEGEE. The CDR3 loop reads CASSFTFDSRMNTEAFF. The CDR3 DNA reads as TGTGCCAGCAGCTTTACGTTCGACAGCCGGATGAACACTGAAGCTTTCTTT.

The rearrangement joins TRBV27 to TRBJ2-1; the match to TRBD2 covers 8 bases. CDR1 is MNHEY and CDR2 is SMNVEV in the germline V gene (reference sequence). This CDR3 comprises 15 residues. J gave up 3 bases and V 6 bases, and 7 bases lay outside the gene matches. This chain's CDR3 is CASSPAGDHYNEQFF. The CDR3 region has the DNA TGTGCCAGCAGCCCAGCGGGAGACCACTACAATGAGCAGTTCTTC.

The chain's CDR3 is CASSSGQVVGSLHF. The CDR3 nucleotides are TGTGCCAGCAGCTCGGGACAGGTCGTAGGGTCCCTCCACTTT. The V gene is TRBV7-2, the J gene TRBJ1-6, with TRBD1 identical over 8 bases. Per the germline V gene, CDR1 is SGHTA and CDR2 is FQGNSA. The CDR3 is 14 residues long. Unmatched junction bases numbered 10, after V lost 4 bases and J lost 14 bases.

The CDR3 region is CASSQATANYGYTF. The DNA for the CDR3 is TGTGCCAGCAGCCAAGCGACAGCTAACTATGGCTACACCTTC. This sequence joins TRBV4-2 and TRBJ1-2; maybe TRBD1 (5 bases). This CDR3 has 14 residues. Trimming left V 1 base short and J 0 bases short, with 6 bases between. Germline CDR1 reads LGHNA; CDR2 reads YNFKEQ.

The V gene is TRBV27, the J gene TRBJ1-1, with D perhaps matching TRBD1 (5 bases). Trimming took 5 bases from V and 1 from J, leaving 8 bases between them. Germline CDR1 reads MNHEY; CDR2 reads SMNVEV (reference sequence). This CDR3 spans 13 amino acids. This chain's CDR3 is CASSPQGNTEAFF. CDR3 nucleotide sequence: TGTGCCAGCAGTCCCCAGGGGAACACTGAAGCTTTCTTT.

This rearrangement joins TRBV4-3 to TRBJ2-3, with TRBD2 identical over 9 bases. Germline assignment: CDR1 LGHNA and CDR2 YSLEER. Trimming at V came to 1 base and at J to 4 bases, leaving 6 bases not matched to a gene. CDR3 length equals 16 residues. The CDR3 nucleotides are TGCGCCAGCAGCCAAGGGGGCGGGGGGGCCCCAGATACGCAGTATTTT. It translates to CASSQGGGGAPDTQYF.

The gene calls are TRBV27 and TRBJ1-2, with 9 nucleotides matching TRBD1. The V gene end was trimmed by 4 bases and the J gene end by 6 bases; junction bases not matched to a gene: 9. Germline-derived CDR1 and CDR2 are MNHEY and SMNVEV (reference sequence). This CDR3 region has 15 residues. CDR3 DNA sequence: TGTGCCAGCAGTTACTTTGGACAGGGGCCTAATGGCTACACCTTC. The encoded protein is CASSYFGQGPNGYTF.

The chain joins TRBV2 to TRBJ1-1; D ambiguous. Trimming took off 6 bases at V and 8 bases at J, with 19 bases between the two ends. The length of the CDR3 is 14 residues. The germline CDR1 and CDR2 sequences are SNHLY and FYNNEI. DNA for the CDR3: TGTGCCAGCAGATTTTGGGAGACCGCCGAAGAAGCTTTCTTT. Translation gives CASRFWETAEEAFF.

The J gene is TRBJ1-5, the V gene TRBV5-1, with TRBD1 identical over 8 bases. In germline, CDR1 is SGHRS, CDR2 YFSETQ. V trimming: 4 bases; J trimming: 2 bases; junction bases outside the gene matches: 2. The CDR3 runs to 14 residues. The CDR3, as DNA: TGCGCCAGCAGCCCGGGACAGGGCAATCAGCCCCAGCATTTT. This gives the protein CASSPGQGNQPQHF.

V gene TRBV3-1 (or the pseudogene TRBV3-2) combines with J gene TRBJ1-5, with TRBD1 identical over 7 bases. Germline V gene sequence: CDR1 LGHDT, CDR2 YNNKEL (reference sequence). With 1 base clipped from V and 2 bases from J, the junction kept 5 bases outside the gene matches. CDR3 length: 16 amino acids. The CDR3: CASSQGTGRGNQPQHF. CDR3 nucleotides: TGTGCCAGCAGCCAAGGGACAGGTCGGGGCAATCAGCCCCAGCATTTT.

This chain joins TRBV6-2 or TRBV6-3 and TRBJ1-2, with D possibly matching TRBD1 (6 bases). V was trimmed by 6 bases and J by 3 bases, leaving 11 bases between them. The CDR3 loop spans 13 amino acids. Germline V lookup: CDR1 MNHEY, CDR2 SVGEGT. The CDR3 reads CASSEWTDYGYTF. The CDR3 DNA reads as TGTGCCAGCAGCGAATGGACAGACTATGGCTACACCTTC.

This clone was seen more than once but under ten times. The V call is TRBV5-4, the J call TRBJ1-1; a possible D gene is TRBD1 (5 bases). Trimming took off 0 bases at V and 9 bases at J, with 9 bases between the two ends. Germline loops: CDR1 SGHNT, CDR2 YYREEE (reference sequence). The length of the CDR3 is 12 residues. CDR3 sequence: CASSLDGTQAFF. DNA for the CDR3: TGTGCCAGCAGCTTGGACGGGACTCAAGCTTTCTTT.

The V call is TRBV19, the J call TRBJ2-3; D may be TRBD1 (7 bases). V gave up 7 bases and J gave up 2 bases, with 13 bases separating them. This CDR3 comprises 14 residues. Per germline, CDR1 LNHDA and CDR2 SQIVND (reference sequence). The CDR3 loop reads CASNHRGLTDTQYF. The CDR3 DNA is TGTGCCAGTAACCACAGGGGACTCACAGATACGCAGTATTTT.